This TCR beta chain stems from a study of OX40 agonist ivuxolimab in advanced cancers. Regarding the study as a whole: Among some nonresponders, normalized T-cell clonal expansion was also low.

There are 15 residues in the CDR3. The germline gives CDR1 MNHNY, CDR2 SVGAGI (reference sequence). J lost 4 bases, V lost 3 bases, and 5 bases had no gene match. This clone has only one observation. What it recognizes is unknown. Measured with immunoSEQ multiplex PCR; TCRdb has only the in-frame clones, and not every one. The sample records some 63,000 clones, 80% to 90% being singletons. The sequence derives from an adult with an advanced solid tumor such as melanoma, head and neck, liver or kidney cancer. The rearrangement joins TRBV6-6 to TRBJ2-1; TRBD2 matches at 8 bases. The sample in question was CD4+ or CD8+ T cells sorted from blood, obtained in a trial of the OX40 agonist ivuxolimab. The CDR3 coding sequence is TGTGCCAGCAGTTATTTGGCGGGGGGTTACAATGAGCAGTTCTTC. Translating gives CASSYLAGGYNEQFF.